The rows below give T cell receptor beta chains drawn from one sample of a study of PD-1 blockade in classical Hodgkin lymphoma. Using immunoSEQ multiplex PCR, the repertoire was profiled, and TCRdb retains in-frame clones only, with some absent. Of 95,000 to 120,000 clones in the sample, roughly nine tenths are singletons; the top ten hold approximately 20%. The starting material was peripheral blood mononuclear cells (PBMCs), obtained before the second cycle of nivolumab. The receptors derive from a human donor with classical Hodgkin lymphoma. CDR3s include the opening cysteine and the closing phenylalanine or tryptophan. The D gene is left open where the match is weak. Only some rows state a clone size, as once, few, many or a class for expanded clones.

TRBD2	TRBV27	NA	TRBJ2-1	CASSPTSGNYNEQFF	TGTGCCAGCAGCCCTACTAGCGGGAACTACAATGAGCAGTTCTTC
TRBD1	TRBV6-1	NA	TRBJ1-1	CASTRTGSEAFF	TGTGCCAGCACCCGGACAGGCTCTGAAGCTTTCTTT
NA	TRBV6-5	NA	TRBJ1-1	CASTRTGNTEAFF	TGTGCCAGCACTCGGACGGGGAACACTGAAGCTTTCTTT
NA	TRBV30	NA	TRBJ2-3	CAWSVNSPGYTQYF	TGTGCCTGGAGTGTGAACAGCCCGGGTTATACGCAGTATTTT
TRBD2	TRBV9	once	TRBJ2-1	CASSLGLAPGEQFF	TGTGCCAGCAGCTTGGGACTAGCCCCAGGTGAGCAGTTCTTC
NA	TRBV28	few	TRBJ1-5	CASSLVLAGPNQPQHF	TGTGCCAGCAGTTTAGTGTTAGCAGGACCCAATCAGCCCCAGCATTTT
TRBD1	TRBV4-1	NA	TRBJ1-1	CASSQLQGAITEAFF	TGCGCCAGCAGCCAACTACAGGGGGCGATCACTGAAGCTTTCTTT
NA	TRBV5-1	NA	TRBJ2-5	CASSLAVGGETQYF	TGCGCCAGCAGCTTGGCCGTCGGGGGAGAGACCCAGTACTTC
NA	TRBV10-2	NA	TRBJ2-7	CASSPGTRSEQYF	TGCGCCAGCTCTCCGGGGACTCGAAGCGAGCAGTACTTC
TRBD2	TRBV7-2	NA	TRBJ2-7	CASSLSGRALRSYEQYF	TGTGCCAGCAGCTTAAGCGGGAGGGCCCTTAGATCCTACGAGCAGTACTTC
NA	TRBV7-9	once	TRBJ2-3	CASSLVGALATDTQYF	TGTGCCAGCAGCTTAGTAGGGGCTTTGGCCACAGATACGCAGTATTTT
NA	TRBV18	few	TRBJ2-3	CASSPRAGSTDTQYF	TGTGCCAGCTCACCAAGGGCAGGGAGCACAGATACGCAGTATTTT
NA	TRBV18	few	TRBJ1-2	CASSPWDPRTDGYTF	TGTGCCAGCTCCCCTTGGGACCCCCGGACGGATGGCTACACCTTC
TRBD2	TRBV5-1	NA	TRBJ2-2	CASSRSTSGRASGELFF	TGCGCCAGCAGCCGAAGTACTAGCGGGAGGGCCTCCGGGGAGCTGTTTTTT
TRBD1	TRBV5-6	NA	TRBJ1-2	CASSLGTGAGYTF	TGTGCCAGCAGCCTAGGGACAGGGGCCGGCTACACCTTC
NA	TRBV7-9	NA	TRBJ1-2	CASSLDRQIFYTF	TGTGCCAGCAGCTTAGACAGGCAGATCTTCTACACCTTC
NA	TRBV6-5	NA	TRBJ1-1	CASSYSRTGTAFF	TGTGCCAGCAGTTACTCGAGAACAGGGACAGCTTTCTTT
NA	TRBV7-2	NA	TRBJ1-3	CASSLLAAGAGNTIYF	TGTGCCAGCAGCTTATTGGCGGCAGGGGCTGGAAACACCATATATTTT
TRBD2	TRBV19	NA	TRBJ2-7	CASRTSGSSYEQYF	TGTGCCAGCAGGACTAGCGGGAGCTCCTACGAGCAGTACTTC
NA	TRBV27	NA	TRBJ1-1	CASSLSRNTEAFF	TGTGCCAGCAGTTTATCCCGGAACACTGAAGCTTTCTTT
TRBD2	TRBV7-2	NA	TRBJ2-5	CASSLQRETSETQYF	TGTGCCAGCAGCTTACAGCGGGAGACTTCCGAGACCCAGTACTTC
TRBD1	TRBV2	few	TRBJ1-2	CASQDRGGGYTF	TGTGCCAGCCAAGACAGGGGAGGCGGCTACACCTTC
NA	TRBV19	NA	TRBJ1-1	CASIFNPGANTEAFF	TGTGCCAGTATTTTTAACCCAGGGGCGAACACTGAAGCTTTCTTT
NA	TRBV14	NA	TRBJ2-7	CASSQVPGHFDEQYF	TGTGCCAGCAGCCAAGTCCCGGGGCACTTCGACGAGCAGTACTTC
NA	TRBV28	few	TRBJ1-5	CASRAVGTQHF	TGTGCCAGCAGGGCCGTTGGGACCCAGCATTTT
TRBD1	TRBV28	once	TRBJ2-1	CASSRTGLNEQFF	TGTGCCAGCAGCAGGACAGGATTAAATGAGCAGTTCTTC
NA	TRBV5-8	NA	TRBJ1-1	CASSLNTEAFF	TGTGCCAGCAGCTTAAACACTGAAGCTTTCTTT
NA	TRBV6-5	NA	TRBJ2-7	CASSYSGSGDYEQYF	TGTGCCAGCAGTTACTCGGGTAGCGGAGACTACGAGCAGTACTTC
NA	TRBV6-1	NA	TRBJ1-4	CASSERGARATNEKLFF	TGTGCCAGCAGTGAACGTGGGGCAAGGGCAACTAATGAAAAACTGTTTTTT
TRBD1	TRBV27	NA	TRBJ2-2	CASRQGNGFTGELFF	TGTGCCAGCAGACAGGGGAACGGTTTTACCGGGGAGCTGTTTTTT
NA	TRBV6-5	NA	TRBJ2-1	CASSYHGHEQFF	TGTGCCAGCAGTTACCACGGCCATGAGCAGTTCTTC
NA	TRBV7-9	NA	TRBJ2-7	CASSFGDGAYEQYF	TGTGCCAGCAGCTTTGGGGACGGAGCCTACGAGCAGTACTTC
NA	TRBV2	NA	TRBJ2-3	CASSDWEFGTDTQYF	TGTGCCAGCAGTGATTGGGAGTTCGGCACAGATACGCAGTATTTT
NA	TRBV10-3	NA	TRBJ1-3	CAGRGEAAGNTIYF	TGTGCCGGACGTGGAGAGGCGGCGGGAAACACCATATATTTT
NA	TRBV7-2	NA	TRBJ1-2	CASSLGGRMAAYGYTF	TGTGCCAGCAGCTTAGGGGGTAGGATGGCGGCGTATGGCTACACCTTC
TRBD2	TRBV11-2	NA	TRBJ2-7	CASSTTSAPYEQYF	TGTGCCAGCAGCACGACTAGCGCACCCTACGAGCAGTACTTC
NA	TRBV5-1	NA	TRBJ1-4	CASSLGQQEKLFF	TGCGCCAGCAGCTTGGGACAGCAAGAAAAACTGTTTTTT
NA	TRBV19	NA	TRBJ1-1	CASSIAGGVTEAFF	TGTGCCAGTAGTATTGCTGGGGGGGTAACTGAAGCTTTCTTT
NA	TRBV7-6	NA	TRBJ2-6	CASSPFSGANVLTF	TGTGCCAGCAGCCCTTTCTCTGGGGCCAACGTCCTGACTTTC
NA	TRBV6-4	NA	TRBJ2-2	CASSDVPGTRTGELFF	TGTGCCAGCAGTGACGTCCCCGGGACACGCACCGGGGAGCTGTTTTTT
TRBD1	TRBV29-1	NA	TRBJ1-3	CSVDGTGASGNTIYF	TGCAGCGTTGATGGGACAGGGGCGTCTGGAAACACCATATATTTT
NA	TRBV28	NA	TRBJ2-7	CASSLLALSAYEQYF	TGTGCCAGCAGTTTATTAGCTCTGAGCGCCTACGAGCAGTACTTC
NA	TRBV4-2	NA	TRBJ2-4	CASSQDAANNRNIQYF	TGTGCCAGCAGCCAAGATGCCGCTAATAACCGAAACATTCAGTACTTC
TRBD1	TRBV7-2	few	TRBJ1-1	CASSLFRQGAVANTEAFF	TGTGCCAGCAGCCTTTTCAGACAGGGGGCAGTAGCGAACACTGAAGCTTTCTTT
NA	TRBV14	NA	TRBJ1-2	CASSQDRGFGGGYTF	TGTGCCAGCAGCCAAGATCGCGGGTTTGGAGGGGGCTACACCTTC
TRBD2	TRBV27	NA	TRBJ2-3	CASTNRPVMRASGRDTQYF	TGTGCCAGCACTAATCGGCCGGTAATGCGGGCTAGCGGGAGGGATACGCAGTATTTT
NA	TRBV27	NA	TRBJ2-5	CASSGQRGETQYF	TGTGCCAGCAGCGGCCAACGAGGAGAGACCCAGTACTTC
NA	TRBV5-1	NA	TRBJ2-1	CASSPGGDYNEQFF	TGCGCCAGCAGCCCCGGGGGAGACTACAATGAGCAGTTCTTC
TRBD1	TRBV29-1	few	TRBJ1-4	CSVLETGGLGEKLFF	TGCAGCGTTCTGGAGACAGGGGGCCTGGGTGAAAAACTGTTTTTT
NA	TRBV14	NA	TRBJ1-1	CASSLGRRTEAFF	TGTGCCAGCAGCCTAGGTCGAAGGACTGAAGCTTTCTTT
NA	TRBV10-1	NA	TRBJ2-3	CASSERTPDSTDTQYF	TGCGCCAGCAGTGAGAGGACCCCCGACTCGACAGATACGCAGTATTTT
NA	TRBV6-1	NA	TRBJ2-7	CASSEGWGSLYEQYF	TGTGCCAGCAGTGAAGGGTGGGGCTCTCTCTACGAGCAGTACTTC
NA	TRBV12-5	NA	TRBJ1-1	CASGLGTQGEAFF	TGTGCTAGTGGTTTGGGAACCCAGGGGGAAGCTTTCTTT
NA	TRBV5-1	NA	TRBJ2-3	CASSLDPFTDTQYF	TGCGCCAGCAGCTTGGACCCGTTCACAGATACGCAGTATTTT